This T cell receptor (beta chain) was captured by sequencing in a study of CD8+CD57+ T cells in acquired aplastic anemia. Profiling that covered TCR beta VDJ and CDR3 relied on genomic DNA as its template. TCRdb analysed the reads with MiXCR anew, one entry per CDR3 protein. Found here are 200,000 or so distinct CDR3 sequences, less than 65% of them singletons; the top ten hold 46%. Sequencing was carried out using sorted CD4+, CD8+, or CD8+CD57+ T cells (not recorded which) from PBMCs. The source is a human donor with severe aplastic anemia or a healthy control (not recorded which).

As DNA, the CDR3 is TGTGCCAGTAGTACGACATTATCCTCAACTAATGAAAAACTGTTTTTT. It encodes CASSTTLSSTNEKLFF. The chain has TRBV19 and TRBJ1-4; the D is unclear. Germline lookup yields CDR1 LNHDA and CDR2 SQIVND (reference sequence). The CDR3 sequence is 16 residues long. V was trimmed by 4 bases and J by 0 bases, leaving 12 bases between them.